The entry below describes one TCR beta chain. The data stem from a study of blood T cell repertoires in COVID-19. Measured with immunoSEQ multiplex PCR; TCRdb has only the in-frame clones, and not every one. The sample includes about 260,000 clones, about 90% of them seen just once. Trimming took off 3 bases at V and 2 bases at J, with 14 bases between the two ends. CDR3 length: 17 amino acids. CDR1 is MDHEN, CDR2 SYDVKM, per germline. The clonotype comes from a woman aged 35 to 49 with acute or convalescent COVID-19. The V call is TRBV28, the J call TRBJ1-6, with D possibly TRBD1 on 6 matching bases. The sample was peripheral blood. DNA of the CDR3: TGTGCCAGCAGTTTGGTGGTAACAGGGACCTATAATTCACCCCTCCACTTT. It encodes CASSLVVTGTYNSPLHF.